This T cell receptor (beta chain) originates from a study of shared clonotypes between healthy human individuals. At the level of the study: Every donor yielded three CD4 naive, three CD4 memory, two CD8 naive and one CD8 memory plate. General observations from the study: In having few donors, the study represented limited genetic and exposure-history diversity.

In the naive CD8 group, cells lacked CD45RO and were positively selected for CCR7, so terminally differentiated effector memory CD45RA+ cells were left out. Once extracted for a subset, genomic DNA was divided evenly among several immunoSEQ plates. On sorted subsets, replicate PCRs used approximately 190 ng DNA, or 27,000 or so T cell genomes. Clones were read by immunoSEQ multiplex PCR, and TCRdb kept only the in-frame ones, dropping some. Here the sample spans some 2 million clones, approximately 94% being singletons. Of note for this clone: Its antigen is not identified.

Sequencing was done on a sample of naive CD8+ T cells sorted from blood. This TCR derives from a man aged 18-30 years in good health.

CDR3 sequence reads: CASSYSPGSAYEQYF. In nucleotides, the CDR3 is TGTGCCAGCAGTTACTCGCCGGGGAGCGCCTACGAGCAGTACTTC. This rearrangement joins TRBV6-5 to TRBJ2-7; D is possibly TRBD2 (5 bases). Germline V gives CDR1 MNHEY, CDR2 SVGAGI. The CDR3 spans 15 residues. V shed 0 bases and J shed 2 bases, with 11 bases lying between them.